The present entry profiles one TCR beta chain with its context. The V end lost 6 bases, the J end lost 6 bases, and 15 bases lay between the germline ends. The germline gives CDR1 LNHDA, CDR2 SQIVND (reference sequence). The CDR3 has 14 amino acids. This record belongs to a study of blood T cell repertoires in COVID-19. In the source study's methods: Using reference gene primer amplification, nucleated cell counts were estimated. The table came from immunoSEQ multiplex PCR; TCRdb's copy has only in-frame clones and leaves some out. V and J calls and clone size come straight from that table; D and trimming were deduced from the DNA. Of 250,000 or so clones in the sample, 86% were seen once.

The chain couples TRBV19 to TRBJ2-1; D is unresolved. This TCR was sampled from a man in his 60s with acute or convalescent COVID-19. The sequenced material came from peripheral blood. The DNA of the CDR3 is TGTGCCAGTAGGACAAGTGACGTCTCCAATGAGCAGTTCTTC. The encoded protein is CASRTSDVSNEQFF.